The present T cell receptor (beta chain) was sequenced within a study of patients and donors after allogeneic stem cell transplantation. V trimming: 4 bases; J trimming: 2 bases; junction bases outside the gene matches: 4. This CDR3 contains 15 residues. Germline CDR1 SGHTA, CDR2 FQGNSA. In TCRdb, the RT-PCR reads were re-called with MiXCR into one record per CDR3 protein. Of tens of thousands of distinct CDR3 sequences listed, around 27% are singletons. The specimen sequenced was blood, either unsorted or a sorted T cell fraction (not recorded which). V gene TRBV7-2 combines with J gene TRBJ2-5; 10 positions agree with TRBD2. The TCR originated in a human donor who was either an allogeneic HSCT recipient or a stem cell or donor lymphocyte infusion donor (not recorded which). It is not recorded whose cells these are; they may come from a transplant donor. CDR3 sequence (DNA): TGTGCCAGCAGCTCCTCTAGCGGGGGTCAAGAGACCCAGTACTTC. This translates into CASSSSSGGQETQYF. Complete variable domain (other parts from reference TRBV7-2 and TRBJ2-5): GAGVSQSPSNKVTEKGKDVELRCDPISGHTALYWYRQSLGQGLEFLIYFQGNSAPDKSGLPSDRFSAERTGGSVSTLTIQRTQQEDSAVYLCASSSSSGGQETQYFGPGTRLLVL.